This T cell receptor beta chain was identified during a study of blood T cell repertoires in COVID-19. Turning to the study itself: The study drew acute and convalescent COVID-19 samples from the United States, Italy and Spain. Sample material is recorded as cDNA or gDNA derived from T cells, B-cell-depleted T cells, or PBMCs.

This CDR3 comprises 16 residues. The V and J ends lost 4 bases and 2 bases respectively, with 16 bases between them. Germline V gives CDR1 SEHNR, CDR2 FQNEAQ (reference sequence). Authors' analysis steps: Using reference gene primer amplification, nucleated cell counts were estimated. Profiled with immunoSEQ multiplex PCR; TCRdb holds only in-frame clones, not every one. V and J calls and clone size are copied from that table; D and trimming were computed from the DNA. The sample yields some 96,000 clones, approximately 91% seen once. This rearrangement joins TRBV7-9 to TRBJ2-3, with D possibly matching TRBD2 (6 bases). The receptor comes from a man in his fifties with active COVID-19. The sample comprised peripheral blood. The CDR3 loop reads CASSSRDSPNTDTQYF. The CDR3 DNA reads TGTGCCAGCAGCTCGCGGGACTCCCCGAACACAGATACGCAGTATTTT.